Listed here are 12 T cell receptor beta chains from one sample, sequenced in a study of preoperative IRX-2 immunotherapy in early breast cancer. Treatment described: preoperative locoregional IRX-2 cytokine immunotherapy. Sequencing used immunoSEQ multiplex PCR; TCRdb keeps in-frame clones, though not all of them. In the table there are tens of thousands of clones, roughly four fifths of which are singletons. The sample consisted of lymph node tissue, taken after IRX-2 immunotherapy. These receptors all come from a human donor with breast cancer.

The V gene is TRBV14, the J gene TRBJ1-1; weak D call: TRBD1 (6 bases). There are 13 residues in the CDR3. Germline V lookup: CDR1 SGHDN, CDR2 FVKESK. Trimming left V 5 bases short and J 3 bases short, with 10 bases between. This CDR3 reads CASSIHRDTEAFF. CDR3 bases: TGTGCCAGCAGCATCCACAGGGACACTGAAGCTTTCTTT.

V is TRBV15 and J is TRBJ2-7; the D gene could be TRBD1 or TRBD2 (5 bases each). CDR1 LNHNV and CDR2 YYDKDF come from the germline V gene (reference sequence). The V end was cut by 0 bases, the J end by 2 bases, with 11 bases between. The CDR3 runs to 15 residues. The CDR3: CATSRDGDPAYEQYF. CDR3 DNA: TGTGCCACCAGCAGAGATGGGGACCCCGCCTACGAGCAGTACTTC.

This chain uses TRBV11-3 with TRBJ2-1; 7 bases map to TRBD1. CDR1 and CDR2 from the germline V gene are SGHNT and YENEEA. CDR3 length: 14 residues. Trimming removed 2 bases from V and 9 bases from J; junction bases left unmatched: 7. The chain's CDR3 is CASSLRQGVSEQFF. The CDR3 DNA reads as TGTGCCAGCAGCTTAAGGCAGGGGGTGAGTGAGCAGTTCTTC.

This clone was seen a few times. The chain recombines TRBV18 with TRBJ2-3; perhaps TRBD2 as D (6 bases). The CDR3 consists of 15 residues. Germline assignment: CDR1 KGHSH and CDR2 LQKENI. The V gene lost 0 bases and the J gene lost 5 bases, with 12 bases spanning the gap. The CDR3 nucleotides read TGTGCCAGCTCACCACCGTATGGGGGAGGAGATACGCAGTATTTT. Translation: CASSPPYGGGDTQYF.

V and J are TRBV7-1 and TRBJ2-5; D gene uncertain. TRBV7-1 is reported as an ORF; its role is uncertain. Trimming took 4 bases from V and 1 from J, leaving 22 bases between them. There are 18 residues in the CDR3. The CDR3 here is CASSLGSGPGGIQETQYF. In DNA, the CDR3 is TGTGCCAGCAGCTTAGGGTCTGGGCCGGGCGGAATCCAAGAGACCCAGTACTTC.

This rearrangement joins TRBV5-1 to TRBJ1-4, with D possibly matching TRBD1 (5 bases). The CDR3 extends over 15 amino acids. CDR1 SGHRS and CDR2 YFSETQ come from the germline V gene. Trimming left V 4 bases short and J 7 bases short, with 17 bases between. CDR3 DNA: TGCGCCAGCAGCCTACTTGGCTCGGGGACTGAAAAACTGTTTTTT. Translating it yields CASSLLGSGTEKLFF.

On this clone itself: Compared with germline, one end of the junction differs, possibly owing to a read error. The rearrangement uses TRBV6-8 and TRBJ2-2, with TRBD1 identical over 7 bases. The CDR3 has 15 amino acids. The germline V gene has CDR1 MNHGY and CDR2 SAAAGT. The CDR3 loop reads CASSDSTGWAGELFF. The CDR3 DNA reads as TGTGCCAGCAGTGACTCGACAGGGTGGGCCGGGGAGCTGTTTTTT.

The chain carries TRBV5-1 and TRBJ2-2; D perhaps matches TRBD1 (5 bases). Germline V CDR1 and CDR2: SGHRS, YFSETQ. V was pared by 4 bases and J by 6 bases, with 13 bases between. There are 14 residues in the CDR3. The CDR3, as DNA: TGCGCCAGCAGCCCGTGGACACTCCCCGGGGAGCTGTTTTTT. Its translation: CASSPWTLPGELFF.

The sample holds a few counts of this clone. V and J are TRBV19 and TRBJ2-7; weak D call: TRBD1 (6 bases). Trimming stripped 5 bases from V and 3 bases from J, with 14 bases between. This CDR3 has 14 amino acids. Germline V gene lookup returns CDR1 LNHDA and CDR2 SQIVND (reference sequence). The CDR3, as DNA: TGTGCCAGTAGTTCGCGGACAGCCCGCTACGAGCAGTACTTC. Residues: CASSSRTARYEQYF. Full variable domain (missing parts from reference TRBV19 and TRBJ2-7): DGGITQSPKYLFRKEGQNVTLSCEQNLNHDAMYWYRQDPGQGLRLIYYSQIVNDFQKGDIAEGYSVSREKKESFPLTVTSAQKNPTAFYLCASSSRTARYEQYFGPGTRLTVT.

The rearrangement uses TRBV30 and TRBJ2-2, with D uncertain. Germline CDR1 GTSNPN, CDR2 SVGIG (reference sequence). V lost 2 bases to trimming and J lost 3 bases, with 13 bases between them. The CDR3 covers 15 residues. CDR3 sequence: CAWSPANWDTGELFF. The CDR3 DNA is TGTGCCTGGAGTCCGGCGAACTGGGACACCGGGGAGCTGTTTTTT.

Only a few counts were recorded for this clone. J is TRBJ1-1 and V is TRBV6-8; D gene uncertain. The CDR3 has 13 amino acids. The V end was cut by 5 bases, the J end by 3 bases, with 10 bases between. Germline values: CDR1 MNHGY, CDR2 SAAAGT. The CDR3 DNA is TGTGCCAGCAGTCAGTACGATTACACTGAAGCTTTCTTT. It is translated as CASSQYDYTEAFF.

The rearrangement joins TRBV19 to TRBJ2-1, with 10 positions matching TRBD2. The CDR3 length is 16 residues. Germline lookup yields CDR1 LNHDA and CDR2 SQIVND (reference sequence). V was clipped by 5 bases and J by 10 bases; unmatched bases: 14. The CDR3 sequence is CASSSPRAGGLGEQFF. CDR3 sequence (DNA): TGTGCCAGTAGTTCGCCCCGAGCGGGAGGGCTCGGGGAGCAGTTCTTC.